Below are 7 T cell receptor beta chains sequenced from a single sample in a study of sequential checkpoint blockade in melanoma. Some clones are missing from TCRdb's copy, which holds only in-frame ones; the method was immunoSEQ multiplex PCR. The sample has tens of thousands of clones; 75% to 90% are singletons. The treatment was: randomized to nivolumab then ipilimumab (arm A) or the reverse (arm B). Sequenced material: CD8+ T cells sorted from blood (inferred from file names), taken from a patient given nivolumab and ipilimumab in sequence. The receptors shown here come from a human donor with melanoma.

This sequence joins TRBV5-6 and TRBJ2-7; D call uncertain. V lost 0 bases and J 4 bases, leaving 8 bases between the germline ends. Germline V gene data show CDR1 as SGHDT and CDR2 as YYEEEE. The CDR3 is made up of 13 amino acids. The CDR3 loop reads CASSLGQVYEQYF. The CDR3 DNA is TGTGCCAGCAGCTTGGGGCAAGTTTACGAGCAGTACTTC.

This chain joins TRBV28 and TRBJ2-1; 13 bases align to TRBD2. The CDR3 has 17 amino acids. Unmatched junction bases numbered 6, after V lost 3 bases and J lost 4 bases. Per germline, CDR1 MDHEN and CDR2 SYDVKM. This CDR3 is CASSFHRLAGGYNEQFF. The DNA of the CDR3 is TGTGCCAGCAGTTTCCACAGACTAGCGGGAGGATACAATGAGCAGTTCTTC.

The genes are TRBV6-5 and TRBJ2-7, with 9 positions matching TRBD2. Trimming took 3 bases from V and 4 from J; bases not matched to a gene: 7. CDR1 and CDR2 (germline): MNHEY, SVGAGI. The CDR3 extends over 15 amino acids. CDR3 DNA sequence: TGTGCCAGCAGTTATAGCGGGAGAGGATCTTACGAGCAGTACTTC. Translated, it gives CASSYSGRGSYEQYF.

The V call is TRBV7-7, the J call TRBJ2-7, with TRBD2 matching 10 bases. J lost 1 base, V lost 6 bases, and 18 bases had no gene match. Germline V CDR1 and CDR2: SSHAT, FNYEAQ (reference sequence). There are 19 residues in the CDR3. The chain's CDR3 is CASSPNPAGGLTPSYEQYF. The CDR3 coding sequence is TGTGCCAGCAGTCCCAACCCAGCGGGAGGGCTCACCCCGTCCTACGAGCAGTACTTC.

Regarding this clone: The junction departs from the called germline gene at one end, perhaps through a read error. The CDR3, as DNA: TGTGCCAGCAGTTTAGCCGGGGAGGTGGGCGATGAGCAGTTCTTC. The encoded protein is CASSLAGEVGDEQFF. The chain employs TRBV7-2 and TRBJ2-1; perhaps TRBD2 as D (6 bases). The CDR3 is 15 residues long. Germline V gene data show CDR1 as SGHTA and CDR2 as FQGNSA.

The chain combines TRBV27 with TRBJ2-5, with a weak D call TRBD2 (5 bases). The DNA end favors TRBJ2-7, so the J call may be wrong. Germline assignment: CDR1 MNHEY and CDR2 SMNVEV (reference sequence). The CDR3 has 15 residues. CDR3: CASSPGITLTYEQYF. Written as DNA, the CDR3 is TGTGCCAGCAGTCCGGGGATCACCCTTACCTACGAGCAGTACTTC.

The rearrangement joins TRBV10-1 to TRBJ2-3, with 13 bases lining up with TRBD2. The J segment lost 5 bases and the V segment lost 4 bases, leaving 6 bases of the junction unmatched. The germline CDR1 and CDR2 sequences are WNHNN and SYGVQD (reference sequence). The CDR3 loop spans 16 amino acids. DNA for the CDR3: TGCGCCAGCAGTGCGGGACTAGCGGGATTGGGAGATACGCAGTATTTT. Amino acids: CASSAGLAGLGDTQYF.